This T cell receptor beta chain came from a study of blood T cell repertoires in COVID-19. The CDR3 totals 14 residues. With 5 bases clipped from V and 11 bases from J, the junction kept 10 bases outside the gene matches. Germline V lookup: CDR1 SGHTA, CDR2 FQGNSA. Sequenced by immunoSEQ multiplex PCR; TCRdb stores in-frame clones only, minus some. The sample comprises about 370,000 clones, around 87% of which are singletons, and under 11% rests with the top ten. The chain uses TRBV7-2 and TRBJ2-7; 12 bases are shared with TRBD2. The sample was peripheral blood. The TCR comes from a young woman with COVID-19, enrolled during active disease. CDR3 loop: CASSPKTSGSLEYF. The CDR3 bases are TGTGCCAGCAGCCCGAAGACTAGCGGGAGTCTTGAGTACTTC.